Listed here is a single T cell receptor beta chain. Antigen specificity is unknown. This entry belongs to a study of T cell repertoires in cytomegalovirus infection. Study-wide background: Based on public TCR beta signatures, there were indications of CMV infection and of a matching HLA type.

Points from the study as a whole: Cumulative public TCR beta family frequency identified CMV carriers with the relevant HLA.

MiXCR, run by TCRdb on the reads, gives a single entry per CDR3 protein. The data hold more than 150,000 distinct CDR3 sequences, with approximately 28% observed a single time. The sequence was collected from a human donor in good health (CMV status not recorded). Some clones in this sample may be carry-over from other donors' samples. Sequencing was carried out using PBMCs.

CDR3 DNA: TGTGCCACCAGCAGAGACCCGGCGACCGGGACAGGGGCTGAAGCTTTCTTT. This encodes CATSRDPATGTGAEAFF. The rearrangement links TRBV15 to TRBJ1-1, with 10 bases lining up with TRBD1. The CDR3 has 17 amino acids. Germline V lookup: CDR1 LNHNV, CDR2 YYDKDF (reference sequence). After removal of 0 bases from V and 6 bases from J, the junction contained 10 bases not matched to a gene.